This T cell receptor beta chain is drawn from a study of blood T cell repertoires in COVID-19. In this sample, this clone turned up a few times. Assay used: immunoSEQ multiplex PCR; TCRdb lists only in-frame clones, some missing. The sample shows 100,000 to 150,000 clones, roughly four fifths of them seen only once. This clonotype originated in a man in his forties with acute COVID-19. The sample consisted of PBMCs or T cells enriched from blood (not recorded which).

This chain's CDR3 is CASTKTLQGGGELFF. DNA of the CDR3: TGCGCCAGCACGAAGACCTTACAGGGGGGCGGGGAGCTGTTTTTT. The V and J genes are TRBV5-1 and TRBJ2-2; 8 nucleotides align to TRBD1. The germline CDR1 and CDR2 sequences are SGHRS and YFSETQ. Trimming cost V 6 bases and J 7 bases; bases outside gene matches: 11. This CDR3 spans 15 amino acids.